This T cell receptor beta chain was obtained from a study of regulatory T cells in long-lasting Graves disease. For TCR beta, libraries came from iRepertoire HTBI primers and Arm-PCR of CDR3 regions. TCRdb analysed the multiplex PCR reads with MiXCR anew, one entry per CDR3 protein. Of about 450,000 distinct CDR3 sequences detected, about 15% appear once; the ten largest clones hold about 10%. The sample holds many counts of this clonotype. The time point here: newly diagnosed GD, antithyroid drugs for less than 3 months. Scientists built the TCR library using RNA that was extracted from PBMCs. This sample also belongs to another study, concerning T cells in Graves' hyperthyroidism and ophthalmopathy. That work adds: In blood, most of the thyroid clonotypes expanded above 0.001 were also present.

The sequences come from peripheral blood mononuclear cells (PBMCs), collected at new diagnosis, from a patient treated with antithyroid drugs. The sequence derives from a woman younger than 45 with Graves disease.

The CDR3 loop is CASRKGNRNTEAFF. In DNA, the CDR3 is TGTGCCAGCAGGAAAGGGAACAGGAACACTGAAGCTTTCTTT. The chain is built from TRBV6-2 or TRBV6-3 and TRBJ1-1; D remains ambiguous. Trimming pared 6 bases from V and 1 base from J, leaving 12 bases between. The germline V gene has CDR1 MNHEY and CDR2 SVGEGT. The CDR3 is 14 residues long.